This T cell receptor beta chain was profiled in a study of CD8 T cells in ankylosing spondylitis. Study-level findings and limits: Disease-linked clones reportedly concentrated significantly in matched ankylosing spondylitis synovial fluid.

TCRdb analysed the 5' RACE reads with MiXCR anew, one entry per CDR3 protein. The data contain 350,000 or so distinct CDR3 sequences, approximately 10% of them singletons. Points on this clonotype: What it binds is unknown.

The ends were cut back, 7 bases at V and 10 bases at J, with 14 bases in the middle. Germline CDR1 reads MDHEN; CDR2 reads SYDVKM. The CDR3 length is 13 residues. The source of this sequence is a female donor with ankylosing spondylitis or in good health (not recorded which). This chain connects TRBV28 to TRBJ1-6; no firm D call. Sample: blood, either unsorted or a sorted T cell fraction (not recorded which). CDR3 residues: CASTPGVASPLHF. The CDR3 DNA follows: TGTGCCAGCACTCCGGGTGTCGCCTCACCCCTCCACTTT.